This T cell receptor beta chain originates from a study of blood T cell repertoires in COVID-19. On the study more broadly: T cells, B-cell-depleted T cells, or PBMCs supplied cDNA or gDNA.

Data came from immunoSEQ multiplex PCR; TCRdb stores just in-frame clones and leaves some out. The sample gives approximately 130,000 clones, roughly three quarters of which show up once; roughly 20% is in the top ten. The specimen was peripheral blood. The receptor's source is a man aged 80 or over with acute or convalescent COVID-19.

CDR3 sequence reads: CASSFSGTSPYNEQFF. CDR3 coding DNA: TGCGCCAGCAGCTTCAGCGGGACTAGTCCATACAATGAGCAGTTCTTC. The V and J genes are TRBV5-1 and TRBJ2-1; TRBD2 aligns across 8 bases. J gave up 4 bases and V 2 bases, and 8 bases lay outside the gene matches. CDR3 length equals 16 residues. CDR1 is SGHRS, CDR2 YFSETQ, per germline.